This entry features one TCR beta chain sequence. Using immunoSEQ multiplex PCR, the repertoire was profiled, and TCRdb retains in-frame clones only, with some absent. The sample includes approximately 270,000 clones, 70% to 90% of them seen just once. Germline-derived CDR1 and CDR2 are MNHNY and SVGAGI (reference sequence). With 5 bases clipped from V and 3 bases from J, the junction kept 9 bases outside the gene matches. CDR3 size: 15 residues. This sample is part of a study of blood T cell repertoires in COVID-19. Study context: There were acute and convalescent COVID-19 samples, and they came from the United States, Italy and Spain.

This receptor was identified in a man between 18 and 29 years old with active or convalescent COVID-19. Sequencing was done on a sample of peripheral blood. The chain couples TRBV6-6 to TRBJ1-2; 7 bases line up with TRBD1. The CDR3 sequence is CASSTRQGQYYGYTF. The CDR3 nucleotides are TGTGCCAGCAGTACCAGACAGGGCCAGTACTATGGCTACACCTTC.